This T cell receptor beta chain was sequenced during a study of T cell repertoires in cytomegalovirus infection. TCRdb ran MiXCR on the reads and lists one entry per CDR3 protein. The table has about 80,000 distinct CDR3 sequences, roughly 3.7% seen once; the top ten hold over 4.5%. The CDR3 has 11 amino acids. Germline values: CDR1 MNHNS, CDR2 SASEGT. Trimming shortened V by 5 bases and J by 6 bases, and 7 bases separated the two germline ends. The sample holds many counts of this clonotype. Sequenced material: PBMCs. The chain is built from TRBV6-1 and TRBJ2-5; the D is unclear. This sequence was found in a human donor in good health (CMV status not recorded). Some clones in this sample may be carry-over from other donors' samples. In nucleotides, the CDR3 is TGTGCCAGCAGTCAACTCAAGACCCAGTACTTC. Translating gives CASSQLKTQYF.